A selection of T cell receptor beta chains follows, all from one sample in a study of cytomegalovirus exposure and HLA in healthy donors. TCRdb's table, derived via immunoSEQ multiplex PCR, lists solely in-frame clones and lacks some. The sample comprises about 170,000 clones, nearly 90% of which are singletons, and 9% to 12% rests with the top ten. Specimen: PBMCs. The receptors shown here come from a woman younger than 30 in good health and CMV-seropositive. Both conserved end residues are part of each CDR3. A D gene is named only where the DNA matches it firmly. Size values are once, few and many counts, or a class for expanded clones, and some rows have none.

CDR3 | DNA | D | V | length | size | J
CASSLDQGRTDTQYF | TGTGCCAGCAGCTTAGACCAGGGGCGCACAGATACGCAGTATTTT | - | TRBV7-9 | 15 | - | TRBJ2-3
CASSVEASASGDTQYF | TGTGCCAGCAGCGTAGAGGCTAGCGCCTCGGGGGATACGCAGTATTTT | - | TRBV9 | 16 | - | TRBJ2-3
CASRPQIMNTEAFF | TGCGCCAGCAGACCGCAGATAATGAACACTGAAGCTTTCTTT | - | TRBV10-1 | 14 | - | TRBJ1-1
CASSPGAGWGDTQYF | TGTGCCAGCAGTCCAGGGGCAGGGTGGGGAGATACGCAGTATTTT | - | TRBV28 | 15 | - | TRBJ2-3
CASSIELAGGEQYF | TGTGCCAGTAGTATCGAGCTAGCGGGAGGCGAGCAGTACTTC | TRBD2 | TRBV19 | 14 | once | TRBJ2-7
CASSFTGYQQFF | TGTGCCAGCAGCTTCACCGGGTATCAGCAGTTCTTC | - | TRBV11-2 | 12 | few | TRBJ2-1
CASSLDRSTGNTIYF | TGTGCCAGCAGCTTAGACAGGAGTACTGGAAACACCATATATTTT | - | TRBV7-2 | 15 | once | TRBJ1-3
CASSAENQPQHF | TGTGCCAGCAGTGCCGAGAATCAGCCCCAGCATTTT | - | TRBV2 | 12 | once | TRBJ1-5
CASSYSGQGHRDGYTF | TGTGCCAGCAGTTACTCGGGGCAGGGGCACCGCGATGGCTACACCTTC | - | TRBV6-5 | 16 | - | TRBJ1-2
CASGLLASSTDTQYF | TGTGCTAGTGGTTTACTAGCATCTAGCACAGATACGCAGTATTTT | - | TRBV12-5 | 15 | once | TRBJ2-3
CASSYGQSSYGYTF | TGTGCCAGCAGCTACGGACAGTCAAGCTATGGCTACACCTTC | - | TRBV9 | 14 | - | TRBJ1-2
CASSSQGRTEAFF | TGTGCCAGCAGCTCACAGGGAAGAACTGAAGCTTTCTTT | - | TRBV5-4 | 13 | - | TRBJ1-1
CASSRAGVNTGELFF | TGTGCCAGCAGCCGGGCAGGGGTGAACACCGGGGAGCTGTTTTTT | - | TRBV9 | 15 | - | TRBJ2-2
CASSYSGTGGGQPQHF | TGCGCCAGCAGCTACTCCGGGACAGGGGGTGGTCAGCCCCAGCATTTT | TRBD1 | TRBV5-1 | 16 | - | TRBJ1-5
CASLPGTGPSEQYF | TGTGCCAGCTTACCCGGGACAGGCCCAAGCGAGCAGTACTTC | TRBD1 | TRBV6-5 | 14 | - | TRBJ2-7
CAWRKEDPQLNIADTQYF | TGTGCCTGGAGGAAGGAGGATCCGCAGTTAAATATCGCAGATACGCAGTATTTT | - | TRBV30 | 18 | - | TRBJ2-3
CASSPRGQADYGYTF | TGTGCCAGCTCACCGAGGGGACAGGCGGACTATGGCTACACCTTC | TRBD1 | TRBV18 | 15 | - | TRBJ1-2
CASSDTSGRTRTQYF | TGTGCCAGCAGCGATACTAGCGGGAGGACCAGGACCCAGTACTTC | TRBD2 | TRBV28 | 15 | - | TRBJ2-5
CASSLTEAGGPIGELFF | TGCGCCAGCAGCTTGACCGAGGCGGGAGGGCCGATCGGGGAGCTGTTTTTT | TRBD2 | TRBV5-1 | 17 | - | TRBJ2-2
CASRNGTVWNQPQHF | TGTGCCAGCAGGAACGGGACAGTTTGGAATCAGCCCCAGCATTTT | TRBD1 | TRBV6-1 | 15 | - | TRBJ1-5
CASSYGRGYEQYF | TGTGCCAGCAGTTATGGCAGAGGCTACGAGCAGTACTTC | - | TRBV6-5 | 13 | once | TRBJ2-7
CAWSAGTSEQGSYNEQFF | TGTGCCTGGAGTGCCGGGACTAGCGAGCAGGGATCCTACAATGAGCAGTTCTTC | TRBD2 | TRBV30 | 18 | - | TRBJ2-1
CASSFESTDTQYF | TGTGCCAGCAGCTTCGAGAGCACAGATACGCAGTATTTT | - | TRBV11-1 | 13 | - | TRBJ2-3
CASRLEQGARGYTF | TGTGCCAGCAGGCTTGAACAGGGGGCGCGAGGCTACACCTTC | TRBD1 | TRBV28 | 14 | - | TRBJ1-2
CASSLRQGGLNYGYTF | TGTGCCAGCAGTTTGAGACAGGGTGGACTAAACTATGGCTACACCTTC | TRBD1 | TRBV28 | 16 | - | TRBJ1-2
CASTPRGRGNTDTQYF | TGTGCCAGTACCCCTCGCGGCAGGGGAAACACAGATACGCAGTATTTT | - | TRBV19 | 16 | - | TRBJ2-3
CASSPNGAPVLFTPVDEQFF | TGTGCCAGCAGCCCAAATGGGGCCCCCGTTTTATTTACCCCCGTTGATGAGCAGTTCTTC | - | TRBV21-1 | 20 | - | TRBJ2-1
CASSEGRGNGAVGSYEQYF | TGTGCCAGCAGTGAAGGACGTGGGAATGGGGCCGTCGGGTCCTACGAGCAGTACTTC | - | TRBV6-1 | 19 | - | TRBJ2-7
CASSEDRGPYEQYF | TGTGCCAGCAGTGAAGACAGGGGCCCCTACGAGCAGTACTTC | TRBD1 | TRBV2 | 14 | - | TRBJ2-7
CASSLSGAGNTEAFF | TGTGCCAGCAGCTTAAGCGGGGCGGGGAACACTGAAGCTTTCTTT | - | TRBV7-3 | 15 | - | TRBJ1-1
CTSSQVGGSGRASWNEQFF | TGCACCAGCAGCCAAGTAGGGGGTAGCGGGAGGGCCTCTTGGAATGAGCAGTTCTTC | - | TRBV1 | 19 | - | TRBJ2-1
CSGAGTSDSYEQYF | TGCAGCGGTGCCGGGACTAGCGATTCCTACGAGCAGTACTTC | TRBD2 | TRBV29-1 | 14 | - | TRBJ2-7
CASRLTGDATDTEAFF | TGCGCCAGCAGACTAACAGGGGATGCTACGGACACTGAAGCTTTCTTT | TRBD1 | TRBV5-1 | 16 | - | TRBJ1-1
CASSPRPGGGGEQYF | TGTGCCAGCAGCCCCAGACCCGGCGGCGGGGGCGAGCAGTACTTC | TRBD2 | TRBV9 | 15 | - | TRBJ2-7
CASSPPSDTIYF | TGTGCCAGCAGCCCCCCGTCAGACACCATATATTTT | - | TRBV7-3 | 12 | - | TRBJ1-3
CASSLLTGSYEQYF | TGTGCCAGCAGCTTGCTTACCGGCTCCTACGAGCAGTACTTC | - | TRBV5-4 | 14 | - | TRBJ2-7
CASSNSQGRETQYF | TGTGCCAGCAGCAACTCTCAGGGTCGGGAGACCCAGTACTTC | - | TRBV5-6 | 14 | - | TRBJ2-5
CASSVGSGRHYEQYF | TGTGCCAGCAGCGTGGGTAGCGGGAGACATTACGAGCAGTACTTC | TRBD2 | TRBV9 | 15 | - | TRBJ2-7
CASSDSVDTEAFF | TGCGCCAGCAGTGACAGTGTGGACACTGAAGCTTTCTTT | - | TRBV10-2 | 13 | few | TRBJ1-1
CASSWSLTSGRANEQYF | TGTGCCAGCAGCTGGAGTTTGACTAGCGGGAGGGCCAACGAGCAGTACTTC | TRBD2 | TRBV7-2 | 17 | - | TRBJ2-7
CASSLSPDQPQHF | TGCGCCAGCAGCCTGTCGCCGGATCAGCCCCAGCATTTT | - | TRBV4-1 | 13 | few | TRBJ1-5